This paragraph reports one TCR beta chain. The data were taken from a study of spatial heterogeneity in lung cancer. In the study overall: For the average unique TCR and UMI combination, more than ten occurrences appeared in raw reads.

Individual TCR cDNA molecules each bore their own unique molecular identifier. Each CDR3 protein is one row after TCRdb ran MiXCR on the 5' RACE reads. The data show some 44,000 distinct CDR3 sequences, with approximately 13% seen just once and approximately 60% held by the top ten. Time point indicated: sample taken at primary tumor resection. CDR3 size: 16 residues. Germline CDR1 reads DFQATT; CDR2 reads SNEGSKA (reference sequence). The trim removed 1 base at V and 1 base at J, leaving 8 bases unmatched. This receptor was identified in a male donor with early-stage non-small cell lung cancer. Sample: PBMCs, taken at surgery. The chain links TRBV20-1 to TRBJ2-3; 7 bases match TRBD2. For the CDR3, the DNA is TGCAGTGCTAGAGCCGGACTAGGCGCACGCACAGATACGCAGTATTTT. Protein product: CSARAGLGARTDTQYF.